The clone carrying this TCR beta chain was observed many times. Its antigen is not identified. This sample was taken from a study of spatial heterogeneity in lung cancer. Study-wide results and limits: Whereas they appeared in blood less at follow-up, ubiquitous expanded tumor TCRs appeared there more at resection.

Trimming removed 5 bases at V and 6 bases at J, with 12 bases between. CDR3 length equals 13 residues. Germline assignment: CDR1 LNHDA and CDR2 SQIVND (reference sequence). A unique molecular identifier was carried by every single TCR cDNA molecule. One entry per CDR3 protein, called by TCRdb with MiXCR from the 5' RACE reads. Here the sample spans approximately 38,000 distinct CDR3 sequences, roughly 5.8% being singletons. Time point denoted: sample taken at primary tumor resection. Unsorted whole RNA samples from tumor, nontumor lung or frozen PBMC were sequenced. The approximately 77 donors had untreated early-stage non-small cell lung cancer.

The chain has TRBV19 and TRBJ2-3, with D hard to call. The material was PBMCs, obtained at surgery. This sequence was found in a male donor with early-stage non-small cell lung cancer. The CDR3 here is CASSARLGDTQYF. The CDR3 DNA sequence: TGTGCCAGTAGTGCTCGCCTCGGGGATACGCAGTATTTT.